This T cell receptor beta chain was documented in a study of cytomegalovirus exposure and HLA in healthy donors. Findings and caveats of the study: Altogether, 170 or so TCR beta chains were recorded as cytomegalovirus-associated.

In regard to this clone: Its specificity is not known.

The PCR made use of 60 Vbeta and 13 Jbeta primers. In the authors' methods: The authors later counted 70 million to 85 million unique TCR beta chains, about 11 million of them shared. The assay was immunoSEQ multiplex PCR, and TCRdb's table has in-frame clones only and misses some. The V and J calls and clone size come from that table; D and trimming were worked out from the DNA. The data show roughly 150,000 clones, with about 80% seen just once and under 8.5% held by the top ten. CDR3 size: 13 residues. Trimming shortened V by 4 bases and J by 4 bases, and 11 bases separated the two germline ends. From germline, CDR1 is SGHDN and CDR2 FVKESK.

This receptor was identified in a woman aged 50 to 60 in good health and CMV-seropositive. Sequencing input: PBMCs. V gene TRBV14 combines with J gene TRBJ2-7, with D uncertain. In nucleotides, the CDR3 is TGTGCCAGCAGCCTTCACGGTCTGTACGAGCAGTACTTC. It codes for CASSLHGLYEQYF. The complete variable domain, with remaining parts taken from reference TRBV14 and TRBJ2-7, reads EAGVTQFPSHSVIEKGQTVTLRCDPISGHDNLYWYRRVMGKEIKFLLHFVKESKQDESGMPNNRFLAERTGGTYSTLKVQPAELEDSGVYFCASSLHGLYEQYFGPGTRLTVT.